In this sample, the clone carrying this T cell receptor (beta chain) turned up a few times. One end of the junction fails to match germline, which may point to a read error. This table comes from immunoSEQ multiplex PCR, and its TCRdb copy is limited to in-frame clones, with some not included. The sample holds about 2,400 clones, over 15% seen once. The sample comes from a study of sequential checkpoint blockade in melanoma. Study at large: Arm A got nivolumab then ipilimumab; arm B the reverse, 1:1. 85 to 95 pretreatment tumor DNA samples were TCRβ immunosequenced.

The treatment was: randomized to nivolumab then ipilimumab (arm A) or the reverse (arm B). CDR3 size: 14 residues. The V gene's germline CDR1 is SQVTM and CDR2 ANQGSEA. This chain connects TRBV29-1 to TRBJ1-2; tentative D call: TRBD1 (6 bases). The receptor's source is a human donor with melanoma. Sequencing used tumor tissue (inferred from file names), obtained from a patient given nivolumab and ipilimumab in sequence. CDR3 coding DNA: TGCAGCGTCGAAGAACAGGGCGGTTTCTATGGCTACACCTTC. Translated: CSVEEQGGFYGYTF.